The 24 T cell receptor beta chains below all came from one sample that was sequenced in a study of CD8+CD57+ T cells in acquired aplastic anemia. Patients who underwent sequencing had shown CD8+CD57+ cell expansion by flow cytometry. Genomic DNA served as template for TCR beta VDJ and CDR3 profiling. TCRdb recomputed calls from the reads with MiXCR, one row per CDR3 protein. The sample consists of 160,000 or so distinct CDR3 sequences, around half of them appearing once. The sample taken for sequencing was sorted CD4+, CD8+, or CD8+CD57+ T cells (not recorded which) from PBMCs. The receptors come from a human donor with aplastic anemia.

The J gene is TRBJ2-7, the V gene TRBV19; D is perhaps TRBD1 (6 bases). The V end lost 4 bases, the J end lost 9 bases, and 16 bases lay between the germline ends. Germline V lookup: CDR1 LNHDA, CDR2 SQIVND (reference sequence). The CDR3 totals 13 residues. The CDR3: CASSSQDRIVQYF. The CDR3 DNA reads TGTGCCAGTAGTAGCCAGGACAGAATCGTGCAGTACTTC. Variable domain in full (rest from reference TRBV19 and TRBJ2-7): DGGITQSPKYLFRKEGQNVTLSCEQNLNHDAMYWYRQDPGQGLRLIYYSQIVNDFQKGDIAEGYSVSREKKESFPLTVTSAQKNPTAFYLCASSSQDRIVQYFGPGTRLTVT.

This sequence joins TRBV11-2 and TRBJ1-4; 10 bases map to TRBD1. Germline lookup yields CDR1 SGHAT and CDR2 FQNNGV. Germline trimming cut 0 bases from V and 8 bases from J; bases unmatched to any gene: 6. This CDR3 region has 16 residues. The CDR3 DNA follows: TGTGCCAGCAGCTTAGACCCGACAGGGGGCGCCGAAAAACTGTTTTTT. It specifies CASSLDPTGGAEKLFF.

This clonotype was observed a handful of times. The genes are TRBV12-3 or TRBV12-4 and TRBJ2-1, with 8 bases fitting TRBD1. Trimming took 2 bases from V and 9 from J; bases not matched to a gene: 3. The CDR3 loop spans 13 amino acids. CDR3 region: CASSLRGQGEQFF. As DNA, the CDR3 is TGTGCCAGCAGTTTACGAGGACAGGGTGAGCAGTTCTTC.

The V call is TRBV28, the J call TRBJ2-1, with 7 bases aligning to TRBD1. The V gene's germline CDR1 is MDHEN and CDR2 SYDVKM. The junction had 15 bases not matched to a gene; V was cut back by 6 bases and J by 10 bases. This CDR3 is 15 amino acids long. The chain's CDR3 is CASSPPGTARGEQFF. Written as DNA, the CDR3 is TGTGCCAGCAGCCCGCCCGGGACAGCCAGAGGGGAGCAGTTCTTC.

This clonotype was seen a few times. The junction and the germline gene differ at one end; a read error may be behind it. This chain joins TRBV2 and TRBJ2-7, with a possible D match to TRBD2 (6 bases). CDR3 size: 11 residues. Germline CDR1 SNHLY, CDR2 FYNNEI. The CDR3 reads CATSFAGRQYF. The CDR3 DNA reads TGTGCCACCAGTTTTGCGGGACGGCAGTACTTC.

This clonotype was detected only a few times. The chain joins TRBV7-3 to TRBJ2-2; D ambiguous. This CDR3 has 12 amino acids. V gave up 5 bases and J gave up 5 bases, with 6 bases separating them. Germline lookup yields CDR1 SGHTA and CDR2 FQGTGA. CDR3 coding DNA: TGTGCCAGCAGCCAAGGAACCGGGGAGCTGTTTTTT. This gives the protein CASSQGTGELFF. Variable domain in full (rest from reference TRBV7-3 and TRBJ2-2): GAGVSQTPSNKVTEKGKYVELRCDPISGHTALYWYRQSLGQGPEFLIYFQGTGAADDSGLPNDRFFAVRPEGSVSTLKIQRTERGDSAVYLCASSQGTGELFFGEGSRLTVL.

A few counts support this clonotype. The J gene is TRBJ2-3, the V gene TRBV7-6, with 9 bases that match TRBD2. In germline, CDR1 is SGHVS, CDR2 FNYEAQ. This CDR3 spans 15 amino acids. The J segment lost 6 bases and the V segment lost 3 bases, leaving 7 bases of the junction unmatched. CDR3 loop: CASSFASGAADTQYF. In nucleotides, the CDR3 is TGTGCCAGCAGCTTCGCTAGCGGGGCCGCGGATACGCAGTATTTT.

This chain connects TRBV29-1 to TRBJ2-1; no firm D call. The CDR3 contains 12 residues. Germline loops: CDR1 SQVTM, CDR2 ANQGSEA. V was cut by 4 bases and J by 6 bases, with 10 bases left in between. The CDR3: CSVVWGSNEQFF. DNA of the CDR3: TGCAGCGTTGTCTGGGGAAGCAATGAGCAGTTCTTC.

Many counts were recorded for this clonotype. As DNA, the CDR3 is TGTGCCAGCAGTTTGGGCAGGGGACGATATAATTCACCCCTCCACTTT. Its protein product is CASSLGRGRYNSPLHF. This chain links TRBV12-3 or TRBV12-4 with TRBJ1-6; possibly TRBD1 for D (6 bases). Trimming removed 3 bases from V and 4 bases from J, with 13 bases in between. CDR3 length equals 16 residues.

This clonotype was detected ten times or more. The genes are TRBV7-3 and TRBJ2-3; TRBD1 aligns across 7 bases. Germline CDR1 reads SGHTA; CDR2 reads FQGTGA. This CDR3 has 14 amino acids. V trimming: 5 bases; J trimming: 4 bases; junction bases outside the gene matches: 6. The CDR3 nucleotides read TGTGCCAGCAGCCGTGACAGGGCTGCAGATACGCAGTATTTT. Amino acids: CASSRDRAADTQYF.

This clonotype was found once. This chain links TRBV4-1 with TRBJ2-2; unclear D gene. Trimming took 0 bases from V and 4 from J, leaving 18 bases between them. The CDR3 totals 18 residues. The germline CDR1 and CDR2 sequences are MGHRA and YSYEKL. The CDR3 loop is CASSQDYPVGWSTGELFF. The CDR3 DNA follows: TGCGCCAGCAGCCAAGACTATCCGGTGGGATGGAGCACCGGGGAGCTGTTTTTT.

This clonotype has ten or more counts. CDR3 amino acids: CASSLDIGTGTKRPQYF. CDR3 in DNA: TGTGCCAGCAGCTTAGATATAGGGACAGGGACTAAGAGACCCCAGTACTTC. The chain is built from TRBV7-2 and TRBJ2-5; the match to TRBD1 covers 9 bases. This CDR3 is 17 amino acids long. The V segment lost 1 base and the J segment 9 bases; nucleotides outside the gene matches: 15. CDR1 is SGHTA and CDR2 is FQGNSA in the germline V gene.

The J gene is TRBJ1-6, the V gene TRBV7-6; 8 nucleotides agree with TRBD1. V gave up 5 bases and J gave up 8 bases; unmatched junction bases: 8. The CDR3 has 15 residues. In germline, CDR1 is SGHVS, CDR2 FNYEAQ. CDR3 sequence (DNA): TGTGCCAGCAGCCGCGGACAGGGCGATCATTCACCCCTCCACTTT. Translating gives CASSRGQGDHSPLHF. The full variable domain, rest sourced from reference TRBV7-6 and TRBJ1-6, is GAGVSQSPRYKVTKRGQDVALRCDPISGHVSLYWYRQALGQGPEFLTYFNYEAQQDKSGLPNDRFSAERPEGSISTLTIQRTEQRDSAMYRCASSRGQGDHSPLHFGNGTRLTVT.

V gene TRBV29-1 combines with J gene TRBJ1-2; D is perhaps TRBD1 (5 bases). CDR3 size: 12 residues. The germline V and J ends were trimmed by 4 bases and 8 bases, with 14 bases remaining between them. Germline CDR1 reads SQVTM; CDR2 reads ANQGSEA. Here the CDR3 reads CSVVERDGGYTF. DNA of the CDR3: TGCAGCGTTGTAGAGCGGGACGGGGGCTACACCTTC.

The chain recombines TRBV7-3 with TRBJ2-7; 9 nucleotides agree with TRBD1. J lost 0 bases, V lost 3 bases, and 6 bases had no gene match. The CDR3 is made up of 16 amino acids. Per germline, CDR1 SGHTA and CDR2 FQGTGA. CDR3 DNA: TGTGCCAGCAGCTTGTCCGGGACAGGGTCCTCCTACGAGCAGTACTTC. This gives the protein CASSLSGTGSSYEQYF. Full variable domain (rest looked up from reference TRBV7-3 and TRBJ2-7): GAGVSQTPSNKVTEKGKYVELRCDPISGHTALYWYRQSLGQGPEFLIYFQGTGAADDSGLPNDRFFAVRPEGSVSTLKIQRTERGDSAVYLCASSLSGTGSSYEQYFGPGTRLTVT.

CDR3 sequence: CATGDNGELFF. For the CDR3, the DNA is TGTGCCACCGGAGATAACGGGGAGCTGTTTTTT. The chain links TRBV24-1 to TRBJ2-2; D is unclear. Germline values: CDR1 KGHDR, CDR2 SFDVKD. The V end lost 9 bases, the J end lost 7 bases, and 8 bases lay between the germline ends. The CDR3 totals 11 residues.

This clonotype was recorded at least ten times. The chain is built from TRBV20-1 and TRBJ2-7; D remains ambiguous. V lost 0 bases to trimming and J lost 5 bases, with 5 bases between them. The V gene's germline CDR1 is DFQATT and CDR2 SNEGSKA (reference sequence). This CDR3 has 11 amino acids. The CDR3 DNA reads as TGCAGTGCTAGAGATCTCGACGAGCAGTACTTC. Translation gives CSARDLDEQYF.

This clonotype appeared many times. The chain recombines TRBV6-5 with TRBJ2-7, with 7 bases identical to TRBD2. Germline trimming cut 2 bases from V and 2 bases from J; bases unmatched to any gene: 9. This CDR3 is built from 16 residues. Germline-derived CDR1 and CDR2 are MNHEY and SVGAGI. CDR3 in amino acids: CASSYIQSGETYEQYF. CDR3 nucleotide sequence: TGTGCCAGCAGTTACATACAAAGCGGGGAAACCTACGAGCAGTACTTC.

The chain carries TRBV19 and TRBJ2-5; 10 bases are shared with TRBD1. Trimming cost V 6 bases and J 4 bases; bases outside gene matches: 11. Germline V CDR1 and CDR2: LNHDA, SQIVND (reference sequence). The CDR3 loop spans 16 amino acids. The CDR3: CASSTGRQGAGETQYF. The CDR3 DNA reads TGTGCCAGTAGCACCGGACGACAGGGGGCAGGAGAGACCCAGTACTTC.

In this sample, this clonotype turned up many times. This chain joins TRBV6-1 and TRBJ1-5; 7 positions match TRBD1. Germline assignment: CDR1 MNHNS and CDR2 SASEGT. CDR3 length: 15 residues. Unmatched junction bases numbered 8, after V lost 6 bases and J lost 3 bases. CDR3 DNA: TGTGCCAGCAGCTCGGGACAGACTAACAATCAGCCCCAGCATTTT. Its protein is CASSSGQTNNQPQHF.

The CDR3 is CASSPLRVGNEKLFF. In nucleotides, the CDR3 is TGTGCCAGCAGCCCCCTCAGGGTCGGGAATGAAAAACTGTTTTTT. This chain joins TRBV28 and TRBJ1-4, with D possibly matching TRBD1 (5 bases). Looked up from germline, CDR1 is MDHEN and CDR2 is SYDVKM. Trimming took off 6 bases at V and 5 bases at J, with 16 bases between the two ends. This CDR3 comprises 15 residues.

This clonotype is a singleton in its sample. This chain joins TRBV15 and TRBJ1-2, with 7 bases fitting TRBD1. Looked up from germline, CDR1 is LNHNV and CDR2 is YYDKDF (reference sequence). Trimming removed 0 bases from V and 6 bases from J; junction bases left unmatched: 7. The CDR3 length is 15 residues. The CDR3 DNA sequence: TGTGCCACCAGCAGAGACCAAGGGGGCTCCGATGGCTACACCTTC. As protein: CATSRDQGGSDGYTF. Using reference TRBV15 and TRBJ1-2 for the parts outside the CDR3, the full variable domain is DAMVIQNPRYQVTQFGKPVTLSCSQTLNHNVMYWYQQKSSQAPKLLFHYYDKDFNNEADTPDNFQSRRPNTSFCFLDIRSPGLGDTAMYLCATSRDQGGSDGYTFGSGTRLTVV.

This clonotype was seen ten or more times. The chain links TRBV12-3 or TRBV12-4 to TRBJ2-3; 7 nucleotides align to TRBD2. The CDR3 loop spans 14 amino acids. V was clipped by 7 bases and J by 0 bases; unmatched bases: 4. The CDR3 DNA follows: TGTGCCAGCACCCTGGGAGGGAGCACAGATACGCAGTATTTT. This translates into CASTLGGSTDTQYF.

The chain combines TRBV10-3 with TRBJ1-6, with no clear D. Germline-derived CDR1 and CDR2 are ENHRY and SYGVKD. The CDR3 spans 12 residues. Trimming removed 10 bases from V and 9 bases from J, with 13 bases in between. This CDR3 is CATKEAASPLHF. Written as DNA, the CDR3 is TGTGCCACTAAGGAGGCGGCTTCACCCCTCCACTTT.